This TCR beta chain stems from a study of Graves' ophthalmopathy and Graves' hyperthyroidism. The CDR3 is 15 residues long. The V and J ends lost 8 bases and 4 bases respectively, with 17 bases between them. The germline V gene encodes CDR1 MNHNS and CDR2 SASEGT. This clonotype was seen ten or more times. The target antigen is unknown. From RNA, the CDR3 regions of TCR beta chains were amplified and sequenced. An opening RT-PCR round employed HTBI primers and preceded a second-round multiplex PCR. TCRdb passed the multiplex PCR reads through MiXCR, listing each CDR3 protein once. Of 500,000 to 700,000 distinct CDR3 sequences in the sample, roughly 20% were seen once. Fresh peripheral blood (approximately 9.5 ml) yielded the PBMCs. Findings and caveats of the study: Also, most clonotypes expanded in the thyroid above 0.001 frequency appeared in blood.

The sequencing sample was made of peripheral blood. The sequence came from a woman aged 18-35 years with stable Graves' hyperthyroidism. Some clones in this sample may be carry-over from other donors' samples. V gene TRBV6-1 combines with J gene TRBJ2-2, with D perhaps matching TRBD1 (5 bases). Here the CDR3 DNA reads TGTGCCAGCCGGTCCCAGGGATTAGGCACCGGGGAGCTGTTTTTT. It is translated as CASRSQGLGTGELFF.